The clone carrying this T cell receptor beta chain was seen only a few times. This entry comes from a study of blood T cell repertoires in COVID-19. Turning to the study itself: Specimens from acute and convalescent COVID-19 originated in the United States, Italy and Spain. T cells, B-cell-depleted T cells, or PBMCs supplied cDNA or gDNA.

The germline V gene encodes CDR1 MNHGY and CDR2 SAAAGT. The ends lost 8 bases at V and 0 bases at J; junction bases unmatched: 22. CDR3 length: 20 amino acids. Per the study methods: The authors estimated nucleated cell counts from reference gene primer amplification. The assay was immunoSEQ multiplex PCR, and TCRdb's table has in-frame clones only and misses some. D and trimming come from the DNA, and the V and J calls and clone size come from that table. The sample carries approximately 280,000 clones, roughly 85% recorded once. Sequenced sample: peripheral blood. This sequence joins TRBV6-8 and TRBJ1-3; 7 nucleotides agree with TRBD1. The clonotype originates from a woman between 70 and 85 years old with acute or convalescent COVID-19. CDR3 protein: CASLNRTPGGISPSGNTIYF. The DNA of the CDR3 is TGTGCCAGCCTCAACCGCACACCAGGGGGAATAAGCCCCTCTGGAAACACCATATATTTT.